This T cell receptor beta chain was captured by sequencing in a study of Ad26.COV2.S vaccination and SARS-CoV-2 variants. The wider study: Once or twice, 56 days apart, Ad26.COV2.S was delivered intramuscularly. The study's findings and limits: With respect to non-spike TCR breadth, vaccine and placebo recipients were similar. While placebo recipients had lower spike-specific TCR breadth, vaccine recipients had more. Breadth, reportedly substantial, characterized the spike-specific CD8+ and CD4+ T cell responses after vaccination.

V was clipped by 5 bases and J by 1 base; unmatched bases: 10. The CDR3 has 17 residues. Per the germline V gene, CDR1 is SGHAT and CDR2 is FQNNGV. The sample's treatment: roughly 18 received Ad26.COV2.S at low or high dose, single or two shots; about 5 received placebo; per-sample allocation not given. Material that was analyzed had been drawn on day 63 after the first vaccine or placebo injection. A remark on this clone: Its antigen is still unknown.

Measured with immunoSEQ multiplex PCR; TCRdb has only the in-frame clones, and not every one. The table lists around 370,000 clones, approximately 85% of them singletons. The material sequenced was peripheral blood, taken in a trial of Ad26.COV2.S vaccine versus placebo. The receptor's source is a person aged 18-60 years who received the Ad26.COV2.S COVID-19 vaccine or a placebo. J is TRBJ2-3 and V is TRBV11-2; 9 positions match TRBD2. This CDR3 reads CASSGRRGGGGTDTQYF. The CDR3, as DNA: TGTGCCAGCAGCGGACGGCGGGGGGGCGGGGGCACAGATACGCAGTATTTT.